The 29 T cell receptor beta chains in this list originate from one sample, sequenced in a study of blood T cell repertoires in COVID-19. Generated by immunoSEQ multiplex PCR, the TCRdb table keeps only in-frame clones and is missing some. The data show roughly 230,000 clones, with 90% seen just once and 2.1% held by the top ten. What was sequenced was peripheral blood. These receptors were obtained from an older woman with COVID-19, enrolled during active disease.

This clone was seen a single time. The CDR3 region has the DNA TGTGCCAGCAGCTTATCGGGGGCTGGAAACACCATATATTTT. It specifies CASSLSGAGNTIYF. The chain is built from TRBV11-2 and TRBJ1-3; D is possibly TRBD1 (5 bases). The V end was cut by 2 bases, the J end by 2 bases, with 7 bases between. The CDR3 totals 14 residues. Germline CDR1 SGHAT, CDR2 FQNNGV. The whole variable domain, remainder taken from reference TRBV11-2 and TRBJ1-3, is EAGVAQSPRYKIIEKRQSVAFWCNPISGHATLYWYQQILGQGPKLLIQFQNNGVVDDSQLPKDRFSAERLKGVDSTLKIQPAKLEDSAVYLCASSLSGAGNTIYFGEGSWLTVV.

The chain combines TRBV6-6 with TRBJ2-3; tentatively, D is TRBD2 (6 bases). Trimming took 5 bases from V and 3 from J, leaving 21 bases between them. Germline-derived CDR1 and CDR2 are MNHNY and SVGAGI (reference sequence). This CDR3 has 17 residues. CDR3 sequence (DNA): TGTGCCAGCAGTCCTCTTTCCGGGCGGGGAAAAACAGATACGCAGTATTTT. Protein product: CASSPLSGRGKTDTQYF.

This chain links TRBV19 with TRBJ1-2, with 8 bases aligning to TRBD1. The V segment lost 3 bases and the J segment 0 bases; nucleotides outside the gene matches: 6. Germline loops: CDR1 LNHDA, CDR2 SQIVND (reference sequence). CDR3 length: 16 amino acids. The chain's CDR3 is CASSILGDRPNYGYTF. The CDR3 DNA reads as TGTGCCAGTAGTATCCTAGGGGACAGGCCTAACTATGGCTACACCTTC.

V gene TRBV13 combines with J gene TRBJ1-1, with D possibly being TRBD1 (6 bases). V was pared by 5 bases and J by 1 base, with 8 bases between. In germline, CDR1 is PRHDT, CDR2 FYEKMQ (reference sequence). There are 13 residues in the CDR3. In nucleotides, the CDR3 is TGTGCCAGCAGCCCGACAGGGAACACTGAAGCTTTCTTT. This codes for CASSPTGNTEAFF.

The chain is built from TRBV3-1 (or the pseudogene TRBV3-2) and TRBJ1-1, with D maybe TRBD1 (6 bases). The germline V gene encodes CDR1 LGHDT and CDR2 YNNKEL (reference sequence). This CDR3 region has 13 residues. V shed 4 bases and J shed 6 bases, with 12 bases lying between them. In nucleotides, the CDR3 is TGTGCCAGCAGCCTTACAGGGTCCCCTGAAGCTTTCTTT. Amino acids: CASSLTGSPEAFF.

The gene calls are TRBV3-1 (or the pseudogene TRBV3-2) and TRBJ1-2; a possible D gene is TRBD1 (6 bases). The CDR3 runs 15 residues. Trimming took 5 bases from V and 6 from J, leaving 19 bases between them. Per germline, CDR1 LGHDT and CDR2 YNNKEL (reference sequence). The CDR3 DNA sequence: TGTGCCAGCAGCTCACGGACCGGGACAACCCATGGCTACACCTTC. As protein: CASSSRTGTTHGYTF.

The chain joins TRBV6-5 to TRBJ2-1, with TRBD1 matching 9 bases. Germline CDR1 reads MNHEY; CDR2 reads SVGAGI. The V gene end was trimmed by 0 bases and the J gene end by 6 bases; junction bases not matched to a gene: 3. CDR3 length equals 15 residues. CDR3 region: CASSYSGQGFNEQFF. The CDR3 nucleotides are TGTGCCAGCAGTTACTCGGGACAGGGCTTCAATGAGCAGTTCTTC.

J is TRBJ2-3 and V is TRBV5-5; D might be TRBD1 (5 bases). The CDR3 loop spans 15 amino acids. In germline, CDR1 is SGHKS, CDR2 YYEKEE (reference sequence). With 2 bases removed from V and 2 bases from J, the gap between germline ends came to 12 bases. CDR3: CASSFRDSTTDTQYF. The CDR3 region has the DNA TGTGCCAGCAGCTTTAGAGACAGCACCACAGATACGCAGTATTTT.

The J gene is TRBJ2-1, the V gene TRBV27; 12 positions match TRBD2. CDR1 and CDR2 from the germline V gene are MNHEY and SMNVEV (reference sequence). J was trimmed by 4 bases and V by 5 bases; bases with no gene match: 15. This CDR3 is built from 19 residues. The DNA of the CDR3 is TGTGCCAGCAGTCAGAAAGGACTAGCGGGGTCTAGACAATACAATGAGCAGTTCTTC. This sequence encodes CASSQKGLAGSRQYNEQFF.

V usage is TRBV3-1 (or the pseudogene TRBV3-2) and J usage is TRBJ2-2; D possibly corresponds to TRBD1 (5 bases). There are 16 residues in the CDR3. Germline V gene lookup returns CDR1 LGHDT and CDR2 YNNKEL (reference sequence). V was pared by 1 base and J by 4 bases, with 13 bases between. CDR3 sequence reads: CASSQAGIGGTGELFF. CDR3 coding DNA: TGTGCCAGCAGCCAAGCAGGGATAGGCGGCACCGGGGAGCTGTTTTTT.

The chain links TRBV9 to TRBJ2-7; 9 nucleotides agree with TRBD2. Germline CDR1 SGDLS, CDR2 YYNGEE. The CDR3 runs to 14 residues. With 4 bases clipped from V and 5 bases from J, the junction kept 7 bases outside the gene matches. The CDR3 nucleotides are TGTGCCAGCAGCCCGGGACTAGCAGTCAACGAGCAGTACTTC. It translates to CASSPGLAVNEQYF.

The chain recombines TRBV5-1 with TRBJ1-2; 9 nucleotides match TRBD1. Germline V gene data show CDR1 as SGHRS and CDR2 as YFSETQ. V was clipped by 0 bases and J by 6 bases; unmatched bases: 6. CDR3 length equals 15 residues. This CDR3 is CASSLGTGGANGYTF. CDR3 bases: TGCGCCAGCAGCTTGGGAACAGGGGGCGCAAATGGCTACACCTTC.

The gene calls are TRBV7-8 and TRBJ1-2; maybe TRBD1 (5 bases). CDR1 and CDR2 from the germline V gene are SGHVS and FQNEAQ. The V end lost 5 bases, the J end lost 3 bases, and 16 bases lay between the germline ends. This CDR3 is built from 15 residues. CDR3 coding DNA: TGTGCCAGCAGCCCTGACAGAGGCGCATACTATGGCTACACCTTC. Translating gives CASSPDRGAYYGYTF.

J is TRBJ1-1 and V is TRBV11-3; D is ambiguous. The V end lost 3 bases, the J end lost 1 base, and 6 bases lay between the germline ends. This CDR3 has 13 residues. CDR1 SGHNT and CDR2 YENEEA come from the germline V gene. CDR3 amino acids: CASSFQENTEAFF. Written as DNA, the CDR3 is TGTGCCAGCAGCTTCCAGGAGAACACTGAAGCTTTCTTT. The full variable domain, in which reference TRBV11-3 and TRBJ1-1 provide the parts outside the CDR3, is EAGVVQSPRYKIIEKKQPVAFWCNPISGHNTLYWYLQNLGQGPELLIRYENEEAVDDSQLPKDRFSAERLKGVDSTLKIQPAELGDSAVYLCASSFQENTEAFFGQGTRLTVV.

The chain uses TRBV3-1 (or the pseudogene TRBV3-2) and TRBJ1-1; the match to TRBD1 covers 12 bases. CDR3 length: 14 residues. Germline-derived CDR1 and CDR2 are LGHDT and YNNKEL (reference sequence). With 5 bases clipped from V and 11 bases from J, the junction kept 9 bases outside the gene matches. CDR3 protein: CASSYRDRGPRAFF. Here the CDR3 DNA reads TGTGCCAGCAGCTACCGGGACAGGGGGCCCAGGGCTTTCTTT.

This chain connects TRBV4-3 to TRBJ1-2; 9 nucleotides line up with TRBD1. CDR3 length: 14 residues. Germline values: CDR1 LGHNA, CDR2 YSLEER. V dropped 4 bases and J dropped 8; count of bases not matched to a gene: 8. The CDR3 DNA sequence: TGCGCCAGCAGCCCGGACAGGGGTTGGAGGGGCTACACCTTC. Translated: CASSPDRGWRGYTF.

The V call is TRBV9, the J call TRBJ2-2, with D uncertain. Trimming removed 2 bases at V and 2 bases at J, with 10 bases between. The CDR3 sequence is 15 residues long. The germline CDR1 and CDR2 sequences are SGDLS and YYNGEE. Written as DNA, the CDR3 is TGTGCCAGCAGCGTCTTACAGACAAACACCGGGGAGCTGTTTTTT. Translating it yields CASSVLQTNTGELFF.

V usage is TRBV11-3 and J usage is TRBJ2-2; 9 bases are shared with TRBD1. J lost 7 bases, V lost 1 base, and 13 bases had no gene match. This CDR3 spans 18 amino acids. Germline CDR1 reads SGHNT; CDR2 reads YENEEA. CDR3 amino acids: CASSLAPGQGSKFGELFF. CDR3 bases: TGTGCCAGCAGCTTAGCCCCGGGACAGGGTTCGAAATTCGGGGAGCTGTTTTTT.

V usage is TRBV5-6 and J usage is TRBJ1-4, with 8 bases lining up with TRBD1. Germline V gene lookup returns CDR1 SGHDT and CDR2 YYEEEE. The V segment lost 4 bases and the J segment 8 bases; nucleotides outside the gene matches: 4. The CDR3 spans 13 residues. The CDR3 is CASSDDRGEKLFF. CDR3 bases: TGTGCCAGCAGCGACGACAGGGGCGAAAAACTGTTTTTT.

The chain recombines TRBV9 with TRBJ2-1, with TRBD2 identical over 11 bases. The CDR3 consists of 15 residues. After removal of 2 bases from V and 10 bases from J, the junction contained 8 bases not matched to a gene. The germline CDR1 and CDR2 sequences are SGDLS and YYNGEE. DNA for the CDR3: TGTGCCAGCAGCGTTAGCGGGGGGGATTATAAGGAGCAGTTCTTC. This encodes CASSVSGGDYKEQFF.

This chain uses TRBV19 with TRBJ1-5, with TRBD1 identical over 8 bases. Germline assignment: CDR1 LNHDA and CDR2 SQIVND (reference sequence). Trimming removed 6 bases from V and 5 bases from J; junction bases left unmatched: 9. The CDR3 is made up of 15 amino acids. The CDR3 DNA reads as TGTGCCAGTAGGCCGGGACAGGAGAAGGATCAGCCCCAGCATTTT. Its translation is CASRPGQEKDQPQHF.

V and J are TRBV18 and TRBJ2-1, with D tentatively TRBD1 (6 bases). The CDR3 length is 16 residues. V lost 5 bases and J lost 0, with 14 bases in between. Looked up from germline, CDR1 is KGHSH and CDR2 is LQKENI. The CDR3 region has the DNA TGTGCCAGCTCATATTTCCGGACAGCCTCCTACAATGAGCAGTTCTTC. It translates to CASSYFRTASYNEQFF.

On this clone: Mismatch with germline at one junction end may stem from a read error. The V and J genes are TRBV7-7 and TRBJ2-5, with 7 bases that match TRBD1. CDR3 length equals 14 residues. Germline values: CDR1 SSHAT, CDR2 FNYEAQ (reference sequence). The CDR3 spells CASSLDRVGETQYF. The DNA for the CDR3 is TGTGCTAGCAGCTTAGACAGGGTCGGAGAGACCCAGTACTTC.

The rearrangement uses TRBV5-4 and TRBJ1-1; D unresolved. V lost 5 bases, J lost 1 base, and 9 bases lay in between. The CDR3 is 13 amino acids. In germline, CDR1 is SGHNT, CDR2 YYREEE (reference sequence). CDR3 sequence (DNA): TGTGCCAGCAGAGTCTCGAGGAACACTGAAGCTTTCTTT. This gives the protein CASRVSRNTEAFF.

This chain uses TRBV3-1 (or the pseudogene TRBV3-2) with TRBJ1-6, with 7 nucleotides matching TRBD1. Looked up from germline, CDR1 is LGHDT and CDR2 is YNNKEL (reference sequence). Losses at the gene ends were 4 bases for V and 0 bases for J; bases not matched to a gene: 3. The CDR3 runs to 16 residues. The CDR3 is CASSRPGGSYNSPLHF. The DNA for the CDR3 is TGTGCCAGCAGCCGCCCAGGGGGCTCCTATAATTCACCCCTCCACTTT.

This chain joins TRBV28 and TRBJ1-3; no reliable D call. Looked up from germline, CDR1 is MDHEN and CDR2 is SYDVKM. V shed 2 bases and J shed 0 bases, with 5 bases lying between them. The CDR3 runs to 14 residues. The CDR3 is CASSLHSSGNTIYF. CDR3 DNA: TGTGCCAGCAGTTTACATTCCTCTGGAAACACCATATATTTT.

This clone was seen only a few times. The chain couples TRBV3-1 (or the pseudogene TRBV3-2) to TRBJ2-6; unclear D gene. This CDR3 is built from 14 residues. Germline-derived CDR1 and CDR2 are LGHDT and YNNKEL (reference sequence). V lost 6 bases, J lost 0 bases, and 6 bases lay in between. The CDR3 sequence is CASSPSSGANVLTF. The CDR3 DNA sequence: TGTGCCAGCAGTCCTAGCTCTGGGGCCAACGTCCTGACTTTC.

This clone was picked up a small number of times. The V call is TRBV25-1, the J call TRBJ1-5; TRBD1 might be the D (6 bases). The CDR3 covers 14 residues. V lost 2 bases and J 6 bases, leaving 11 bases between the germline ends. Per germline, CDR1 MGHDK and CDR2 SYGVNS. The CDR3 here is CASSEMGGGQPQHF. CDR3 sequence (DNA): TGTGCCAGCAGTGAAATGGGAGGGGGTCAGCCCCAGCATTTT. Complete variable domain (other parts from reference TRBV25-1 and TRBJ1-5): EADIYQTPRYLVIGTGKKITLECSQTMGHDKMYWYQQDPGMELHLIHYSYGVNSTEKGDLSSESTVSRIRTEHFPLTLESARPSHTSQYLCASSEMGGGQPQHFGDGTRLSIL.

The chain joins TRBV6-5 to TRBJ1-5; 8 positions match TRBD1. Germline CDR1 is MNHEY and CDR2 is SVGAGI. The CDR3 runs to 13 residues. V lost 5 bases, J lost 4 bases, and 1 base stayed unmatched. The CDR3 is CASSRTGNQPQHF. The CDR3 DNA reads TGTGCCAGCAGTCGGACAGGGAATCAGCCCCAGCATTTT.